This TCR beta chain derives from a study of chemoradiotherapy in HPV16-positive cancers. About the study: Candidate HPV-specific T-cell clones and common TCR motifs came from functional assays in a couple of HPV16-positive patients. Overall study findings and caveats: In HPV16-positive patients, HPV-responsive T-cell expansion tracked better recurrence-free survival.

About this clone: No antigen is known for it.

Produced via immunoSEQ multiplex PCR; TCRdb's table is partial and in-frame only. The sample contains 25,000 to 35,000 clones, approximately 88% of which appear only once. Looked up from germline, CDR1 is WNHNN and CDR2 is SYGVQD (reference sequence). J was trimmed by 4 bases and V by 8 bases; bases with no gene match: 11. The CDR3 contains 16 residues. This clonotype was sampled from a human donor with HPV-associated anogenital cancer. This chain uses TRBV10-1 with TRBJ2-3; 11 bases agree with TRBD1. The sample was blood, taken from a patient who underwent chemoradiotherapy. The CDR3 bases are TGCGCCAGCGGGCCTCCCGGGACAGGGGGGCCAGATACGCAGTATTTT. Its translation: CASGPPGTGGPDTQYF.